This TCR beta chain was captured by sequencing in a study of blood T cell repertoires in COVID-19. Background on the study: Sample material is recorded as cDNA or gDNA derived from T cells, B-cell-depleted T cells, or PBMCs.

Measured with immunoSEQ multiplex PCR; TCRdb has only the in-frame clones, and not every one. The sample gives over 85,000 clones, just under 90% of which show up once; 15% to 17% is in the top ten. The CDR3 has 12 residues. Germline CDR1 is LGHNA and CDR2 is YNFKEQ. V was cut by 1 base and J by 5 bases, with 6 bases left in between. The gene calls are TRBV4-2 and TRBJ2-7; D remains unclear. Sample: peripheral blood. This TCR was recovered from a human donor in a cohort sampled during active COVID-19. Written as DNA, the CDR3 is TGTGCCAGCAGCCAAGTGGGCGACGAGCAGTACTTC. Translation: CASSQVGDEQYF.